This TCR beta chain was captured in a study of T-cell reconstitution after alpha-beta-depleted transplantation in children. Overall study findings and caveats: Reportedly, roughly two months post-transplant, alpha-beta T cells arose from several hundred expanded graft clones.

V shed 4 bases and J shed 7 bases, with 4 bases lying between them. The CDR3 is 11 residues long. During its preparation, the TCRbeta library received unique molecular identifiers. TCRdb passed the PCR reads through MiXCR, listing each CDR3 protein once. The sample shows a few hundred thousand distinct CDR3 sequences, about 6.6% of them seen only once. This clonotype was detected ten times or more. The antigen is unknown. The TCR originated in a boy younger than 10 with acute lymphoblastic leukemia, due to receive a stem cell transplant. The chain links TRBV12-3 or TRBV12-4 to TRBJ2-2; unclear D gene. The sample here was PBMCs, taken before TCRalphabeta/CD19-depleted stem cell transplant. CDR3 sequence: CASSWVGELFF. DNA for the CDR3: TGTGCCAGCAGTTGGGTCGGGGAGCTGTTTTTT.